The TCR beta chain under discussion was sequenced for a study of graft-versus-host responses after intestinal transplantation. The study, taken as a whole, reports: GvH clones were found in recipient marrow; some appeared first in ileum or blood. Allografts from individuals with graft-donor T cell macrochimerism displayed high graft-versus-host to host-versus-graft clonal ratios. Early post-transplant declines in HvG were associated with peak levels of circulating GvH clones.

This clone was seen just once. Its antigen is still unknown. Libraries were prepared by immunoSEQ multiplex PCR; TCRdb keeps only in-frame clonotypes and omits some of them. The sample lists about 54,000 clones, around 90% occurring once. This sequence originates from a human patient who received an intestinal transplant, so some T cells may come from the graft donor. This specimen was PBMCs, taken 650 to 680 days after intestinal transplant.

The CDR3 DNA follows: TGTGCCGTAGGGGACCGGGACAAATTAGGCGAGCAGTACTTC. Translated: CAVGDRDKLGEQYF. This chain connects TRBV19 to TRBJ2-7, with D tentatively TRBD1 (6 bases). Trimming removed 11 bases at V and 6 bases at J, with 23 bases between. The CDR3 extends over 14 amino acids. CDR1 LNHDA and CDR2 SQIVND come from the germline V gene (reference sequence).